The present entry profiles one T cell receptor beta chain with its context. Its antigen is currently unknown. This entry is derived from a study of blood T cells in healthy people across ages. General study results and limits: The study could not conclusively compare naive and antigen-experienced cells, given its unsorted PBMCs. As age increased, TCR beta diversity per million T cells fell in a roughly linear fashion.

Per germline, CDR1 SGHKS and CDR2 YYEKEE (reference sequence). V trimming: 4 bases; J trimming: 5 bases; junction bases outside the gene matches: 3. There are 13 residues in the CDR3. Combining a sample-barcoded 5' primer with a J-beta primer mix, a second PCR ran for roughly 7 to 11 cycles. Researchers report that a template-switch adaptor with 12 random nucleotides tagged each cDNA molecule. TCRdb analysed the 5' RACE reads with MiXCR anew, one entry per CDR3 protein. The sample carries about a million distinct CDR3 sequences, 30% to 40% recorded once. Sequencing input: blood. The sequence came from a man aged 18 to 35 in good health. The rearrangement links TRBV5-5 to TRBJ1-2, with 9 bases identical to TRBD1. The DNA of the CDR3 is TGTGCCAGCAGCGGGGACAGGGCTTATGGCTACACCTTC. Translation gives CASSGDRAYGYTF.